These 21 T cell receptor beta chains were all obtained from the same sample, sequenced in a study of vaccination effects on CD4 cells after COVID-19. Using viral peptide pools, the ViraFEST assay grew out antigen-specific CD4+ T cells prior to sequencing. At the end of 9 to 11 days of culture, CD4+ T cells were isolated. Neither prior SARS-CoV-2 infection nor positive nucleocapsid antibodies were present in the vaccine recipients. These receptors' targets are unknown. Method: immunoSEQ multiplex PCR; TCRdb's copy keeps in-frame clones and lacks some. The sample records around 23,000 clones, around 75% being singletons. The material was CD4+ T cells from PBMCs cultured with HCoV-NL63 spike peptides, obtained before COVID-19 vaccination. The receptor set was obtained from a human donor who received a COVID-19 vaccine.

This chain uses TRBV9 with TRBJ2-3; D is tentatively TRBD1 or TRBD2 (5 bases each). V shed 3 bases and J shed 6 bases, with 14 bases lying between them. Per germline, CDR1 SGDLS and CDR2 YYNGEE. This CDR3 comprises 14 residues. CDR3 coding DNA: TGTGCCAGCAGCGCCCCGGGGCTTGTGGATACGCAGTATTTT. It is translated as CASSAPGLVDTQYF.

The chain recombines TRBV6-1 with TRBJ1-2, with D perhaps TRBD1 (5 bases). Germline values: CDR1 MNHNS, CDR2 SASEGT. This CDR3 spans 15 amino acids. V dropped 3 bases and J dropped 4 bases, with 15 bases sitting between them. Written as DNA, the CDR3 is TGTGCCAGCAGTGACCCTAGTAGGGGCGGCTATGGCTACACCTTC. Translation: CASSDPSRGGYGYTF.

CDR3 bases: TGTGCCAGCAGCATAGGGACAGGGAGGCTTATGAACACTGAAGCTTTCTTT. It translates to CASSIGTGRLMNTEAFF. The gene calls are TRBV9 and TRBJ1-1; TRBD1 matches 9 bases. Trimming at V came to 4 bases and at J to 0 bases, leaving 10 bases not matched to a gene. This CDR3 region has 17 residues. CDR1 is SGDLS, CDR2 YYNGEE, per germline.

V is TRBV3-1 (or the pseudogene TRBV3-2) and J is TRBJ1-1; D unresolved. Germline V gene sequence: CDR1 LGHDT, CDR2 YNNKEL (reference sequence). The CDR3 is made up of 14 amino acids. The V gene lost 3 bases and the J gene lost 2 bases, with 10 bases spanning the gap. This chain's CDR3 is CASSHSSANTEAFF. CDR3 DNA: TGTGCCAGCAGCCATTCCAGCGCTAACACTGAAGCTTTCTTT.

This clone was seen more than once but under ten times. CDR3 in amino acids: CASSSGQTTDTQYF. CDR3 nucleotide sequence: TGTGCCAGCAGCTCGGGACAGACAACAGATACGCAGTATTTT. The rearrangement links TRBV5-4 to TRBJ2-3; 7 nucleotides align to TRBD1. The CDR3 loop spans 14 amino acids. Germline V CDR1 and CDR2: SGHNT, YYREEE (reference sequence). V lost 3 bases and J lost 3; bases outside the gene matches: 4.

The rearrangement joins TRBV5-5 to TRBJ2-2; D not resolved. Per germline, CDR1 SGHKS and CDR2 YYEKEE (reference sequence). CDR3 size: 15 residues. V gave up 1 base and J gave up 2 bases, with 9 bases separating them. CDR3 protein: CASSLQQINTGELFF. The CDR3, as DNA: TGTGCCAGCAGCTTGCAGCAGATAAACACCGGGGAGCTGTTTTTT.

This clone came up once. V is TRBV19 and J is TRBJ1-5, with a possible D match to TRBD1 (5 bases). This CDR3 contains 15 residues. Trimming took 6 bases from V and 2 from J, leaving 14 bases between them. Germline V gene sequence: CDR1 LNHDA, CDR2 SQIVND (reference sequence). CDR3 coding DNA: TGTGCCAGTAGGTCCGGAGGGGCCGGCAATCAGCCCCAGCATTTT. Residues: CASRSGGAGNQPQHF. Based on the CDR3 plus reference TRBV19 and TRBJ1-5, the full variable domain is DGGITQSPKYLFRKEGQNVTLSCEQNLNHDAMYWYRQDPGQGLRLIYYSQIVNDFQKGDIAEGYSVSREKKESFPLTVTSAQKNPTAFYLCASRSGGAGNQPQHFGDGTRLSIL.

The chain links TRBV5-6 to TRBJ2-2; D is unresolved. V was trimmed by 3 bases and J by 0 bases, leaving 12 bases between them. This CDR3 is built from 16 residues. Germline V gene sequence: CDR1 SGHDT, CDR2 YYEEEE. CDR3 in amino acids: CASSSLTLANTGELFF. The DNA of the CDR3 is TGTGCCAGCAGCTCGTTGACTCTCGCGAACACCGGGGAGCTGTTTTTT.

This clone showed up just once. The CDR3 region is CASRRAGGGADTQYF. In DNA, the CDR3 is TGCGCCAGCAGGCGCGCCGGGGGCGGCGCAGATACGCAGTATTTT. V and J are TRBV5-1 and TRBJ2-3, with D perhaps given as TRBD1 or TRBD2 (6 bases each). The length of the CDR3 is 15 residues. Germline V gene sequence: CDR1 SGHRS, CDR2 YFSETQ. Trimming pared 5 bases from V and 4 bases from J, leaving 17 bases between. Using reference TRBV5-1 and TRBJ2-3 for the parts outside the CDR3, the full variable domain is KAGVTQTPRYLIKTRGQQVTLSCSPISGHRSVSWYQQTPGQGLQFLFEYFSETQRNKGNFPGRFSGRQFSNSRSEMNVSTLELGDSALYLCASRRAGGGADTQYFGPGTRLTVL.

The V gene is TRBV5-1, the J gene TRBJ1-1; no firm D call. V lost 2 bases, J lost 1 base, and 6 bases lay in between. The CDR3 has 13 residues. CDR1 and CDR2 from the germline V gene are SGHRS and YFSETQ. The CDR3 loop reads CASSFRANTEAFF. The DNA for the CDR3 is TGCGCCAGCAGCTTTAGGGCGAACACTGAAGCTTTCTTT.

The chain uses TRBV4-1 and TRBJ2-4; 7 bases align to TRBD2. Germline values: CDR1 MGHRA, CDR2 YSYEKL. The CDR3 contains 17 residues. V lost 0 bases, J lost 4 bases, and 9 bases stayed unmatched. The CDR3 spells CASSQDPAGVRKNIQYF. The CDR3 DNA reads as TGCGCCAGCAGCCAAGATCCCGCGGGAGTCCGGAAAAACATTCAGTACTTC.

V is TRBV9 and J is TRBJ1-1, with 9 nucleotides matching TRBD1. The trim removed 4 bases at V and 4 bases at J, leaving 5 bases unmatched. The V gene's germline CDR1 is SGDLS and CDR2 YYNGEE. The CDR3 sequence is 14 residues long. CDR3 in amino acids: CASSPETGGTEAFF. The CDR3 DNA is TGTGCCAGCAGCCCAGAGACAGGGGGCACTGAAGCTTTCTTT.

The CDR3: CASSQSGRARQFF. CDR3 sequence (DNA): TGTGCCAGCAGCCAAAGCGGGAGGGCTCGGCAGTTCTTC. The chain is built from TRBV7-9 and TRBJ2-1; TRBD2 matches at 10 bases. Germline V CDR1 and CDR2: SEHNR, FQNEAQ (reference sequence). V lost 5 bases and J lost 12; bases outside the gene matches: 7. The CDR3 has 13 residues.

This CDR3 is CATSDQGSETQYF. CDR3 in DNA: TGTGCCACCAGTGATCAAGGGTCGGAGACCCAGTACTTC. The rearrangement links TRBV24-1 to TRBJ2-5; D gene uncertain. The ends were cut back, 3 bases at V and 5 bases at J, with 9 bases in the middle. Germline assignment: CDR1 KGHDR and CDR2 SFDVKD. This CDR3 comprises 13 residues.

The chain carries TRBV11-2 and TRBJ1-3; D unclear. CDR3 length equals 15 residues. Between the trimmed V and J ends, which lost 4 bases and 0 bases, there was a span of 10 bases. CDR1 SGHAT and CDR2 FQNNGV come from the germline V gene. The CDR3 is CASSSNSDSGNTIYF. The CDR3 region has the DNA TGTGCCAGCAGCTCGAACAGTGACTCTGGAAACACCATATATTTT.

This clone appeared once. This rearrangement joins TRBV6-2 or TRBV6-3 to TRBJ2-1; TRBD2 might be the D (5 bases). CDR1 MNHEY and CDR2 SVGEGT come from the germline V gene. CDR3 length: 16 amino acids. V lost 0 bases to trimming and J lost 8 bases, with 17 bases between them. CDR3 coding DNA: TGTGCCAGCAGTTACTCGAGGCGGGTCTCAGGCGATGAGCAGTTCTTC. This translates into CASSYSRRVSGDEQFF.

This clone was counted once. This chain links TRBV18 with TRBJ1-1, with D possibly matching TRBD1 (5 bases). The length of the CDR3 is 16 residues. Germline V gene lookup returns CDR1 KGHSH and CDR2 LQKENI. Trimming took off 1 base at V and 4 bases at J, with 16 bases between the two ends. CDR3 in amino acids: CASSPLIGRDGTEAFF. Here the CDR3 DNA reads TGTGCCAGCTCACCACTGATCGGACGGGACGGCACTGAAGCTTTCTTT.

The chain couples TRBV6-5 to TRBJ1-5; a possible D gene is TRBD1 (5 bases). This CDR3 region has 14 residues. V was clipped by 11 bases and J by 0 bases, with 14 bases between them. CDR1 is MNHEY and CDR2 is SVGAGI in the germline V gene. The CDR3 sequence is CAGGTVYSNQPQHF. The CDR3 bases are TGTGCCGGAGGGACGGTTTATAGCAATCAGCCCCAGCATTTT.

The chain combines TRBV4-1 with TRBJ2-7; 7 bases align to TRBD2. Germline V CDR1 and CDR2: MGHRA, YSYEKL. Losses at the gene ends were 0 bases for V and 5 bases for J; bases not matched to a gene: 7. This CDR3 contains 15 residues. CDR3 amino acids: CASSQEGRVRDEQYF. CDR3 nucleotides: TGCGCCAGCAGCCAAGAGGGGAGGGTTAGGGACGAGCAGTACTTC.

The J gene is TRBJ2-2, the V gene TRBV6-4; the D is unclear. Germline V gene data show CDR1 as MRHNA and CDR2 as SNTAGT. V was clipped by 0 bases and J by 6 bases, with 5 bases between them. The CDR3 runs 13 residues. The DNA for the CDR3 is TGTGCCAGCAGTGACTCAATCGCCGGGGAGCTGTTTTTT. It encodes CASSDSIAGELFF.

CDR3 bases: TGTGCCAGCAGTTACGGGACAGCCACTGAAGCTTTCTTT. It is translated as CASSYGTATEAFF. The chain links TRBV6-5 to TRBJ1-1; TRBD1 agrees at 7 bases. The CDR3 is made up of 13 amino acids. Trimming took 2 bases from V and 4 from J; bases not matched to a gene: 1. In germline, CDR1 is MNHEY, CDR2 SVGAGI.